Here is one TCR beta chain with its context. The data belong to a study of T cell changes during pregnancy in multiple sclerosis. The table came from immunoSEQ multiplex PCR; TCRdb's copy has only in-frame clones and leaves some out. This table has around 13,000 clones, 70% to 90% appearing once. The germline V gene encodes CDR1 KGHSH and CDR2 LQKENI. The CDR3 spans 14 residues. V gave up 2 bases and J gave up 4 bases; unmatched junction bases: 0. The clonotype was recovered from a female donor in good health, enrolled as a control in a pregnancy study. Source: CD8+ T cells from peripheral blood mononuclear cells, taken in the second trimester of pregnancy. The chain uses TRBV18 and TRBJ1-2; 11 bases match TRBD1. CDR3 DNA: TGTGCCAGCTCACCAGGACAGGGGGCCTATGGCTACACCTTC. It is translated as CASSPGQGAYGYTF.